The 23 T cell receptor beta chains in this list originate from one sample, sequenced in a study of CD8+CD57+ T cells in acquired aplastic anemia. Patients chosen for sequencing had CD8+CD57+ cells that had expanded, as shown by flow cytometry. The template for TCR beta VDJ and CDR3 sequence profiling was genomic DNA. TCRdb used MiXCR to reprocess the reads, holding one entry per CDR3 protein. The sample records about 200,000 distinct CDR3 sequences, 65% being singletons. What was sequenced was sorted CD4+, CD8+, or CD8+CD57+ T cells (not recorded which) from PBMCs. These receptors came from a human donor with aplastic anemia.

V usage is TRBV7-9 and J usage is TRBJ2-5; D is uncertain. The V gene's germline CDR1 is SEHNR and CDR2 FQNEAQ (reference sequence). This CDR3 has 16 amino acids. V lost 5 bases and J 0 bases, leaving 16 bases between the germline ends. The CDR3 sequence is CASSDNWGQDQETQYF. The CDR3 DNA reads TGTGCCAGCAGCGATAATTGGGGTCAGGACCAAGAGACCCAGTACTTC.

A word on this clonotype: A junction boundary mismatches the germline segment, possibly from a read error. This chain uses TRBV10-3 with TRBJ2-2, with 8 positions matching TRBD2. The CDR3 contains 16 residues. CDR1 is ENHRY and CDR2 is SYGVKD in the germline V gene. The CDR3 DNA reads TGTGCCAGCAGTTCGGGAGGGGGGGGAAGGACCGGGGAGCTGTTTTTT. Its translation: CASSSGGGGRTGELFF.

The V gene is TRBV10-1, the J gene TRBJ1-6; D unclear. This CDR3 has 13 residues. CDR1 WNHNN and CDR2 SYGVQD come from the germline V gene (reference sequence). V lost 3 bases and J 7 bases, leaving 7 bases between the germline ends. CDR3 in amino acids: CASSDSENSPLHF. The CDR3 DNA reads TGCGCCAGCAGTGATTCGGAGAATTCACCCCTCCACTTT.

V usage is TRBV20-1 and J usage is TRBJ1-5; D might be TRBD1 (5 bases). The CDR3 consists of 15 residues. The ends were cut back, 5 bases at V and 2 bases at J, with 16 bases in the middle. Germline-derived CDR1 and CDR2 are DFQATT and SNEGSKA (reference sequence). The DNA for the CDR3 is TGCAGTGCTTCTCCGACAGTCTTAGGCAATCAGCCCCAGCATTTT. Its translation is CSASPTVLGNQPQHF.

In its sample, this clonotype was seen once. The chain recombines TRBV10-3 with TRBJ2-7; D is tentatively TRBD1 or TRBD2 (6 bases each). V dropped 5 bases and J dropped 7 bases, with 18 bases sitting between them. Germline lookup yields CDR1 ENHRY and CDR2 SYGVKD. This CDR3 region has 14 residues. For the CDR3, the DNA is TGTGCCATCAGTAACAGACAGGCCGCGGGGGAGCAGTACTTC. Protein: CAISNRQAAGEQYF.

There are many counts of this clonotype. V is TRBV15 and J is TRBJ2-1; 15 nucleotides line up with TRBD2. The CDR3 is 18 amino acids. The germline gives CDR1 LNHNV, CDR2 YYDKDF (reference sequence). J lost 4 bases, V lost 3 bases, and 7 bases had no gene match. The DNA for the CDR3 is TGTGCCACCAGCAGCTCCGGGACTAGCGGGGGGACATACAATGAGCAGTTCTTC. This gives the protein CATSSSGTSGGTYNEQFF.

On this clonotype itself: The junction shows a germline mismatch at one end, possibly a read error. The V and J genes are TRBV9 and TRBJ1-2, with a possible D match to TRBD1 (6 bases). The CDR3 is 16 amino acids. The germline gives CDR1 SGDLS, CDR2 YYNGEE. CDR3 nucleotides: TGTGCCAGCAACGTAGGAGGTACAGGGCGGTCCTATGGCTACACCTTC. Translated: CASNVGGTGRSYGYTF.

The V gene is TRBV24-1, the J gene TRBJ2-7; 7 nucleotides agree with TRBD1. The junction had 4 bases not matched to a gene; V was cut back by 3 bases and J by 6 bases. The germline V gene encodes CDR1 KGHDR and CDR2 SFDVKD. The CDR3 has 13 residues. This CDR3 is CATSDRQGGEQYF. For the CDR3, the DNA is TGTGCCACCAGTGATCGACAGGGCGGCGAGCAGTACTTC.

In the case of this clonotype: Being one base from a much bigger clone, this may be a read error. The chain recombines TRBV6-6 with TRBJ1-4; D may be TRBD1 (6 bases). The CDR3 is made up of 14 amino acids. Trimming shortened V by 5 bases and J by 6 bases, and 13 bases separated the two germline ends. The V gene's germline CDR1 is MNHNY and CDR2 SVGAGI (reference sequence). DNA of the CDR3: TGTGCCAGCAGTAGGACAGAGGGATATGAAAAACTGTTTTTT. Translating it yields CASSRTEGYEKLFF.

The V gene is TRBV19, the J gene TRBJ1-5; 9 bases line up with TRBD1. V lost 10 bases and J lost 7; bases outside the gene matches: 8. Germline loops: CDR1 LNHDA, CDR2 SQIVND (reference sequence). The CDR3 is 13 residues long. The CDR3 DNA reads as TGTGCCACTGGGGCTGGACAGGGGCAGCCCCAGCATTTT. Translating gives CATGAGQGQPQHF.

This rearrangement joins TRBV7-8 to TRBJ2-2, with 10 bases matching TRBD2. This CDR3 has 17 residues. J lost 0 bases, V lost 4 bases, and 5 bases had no gene match. The V gene's germline CDR1 is SGHVS and CDR2 FQNEAQ. DNA for the CDR3: TGTGCCAGCAGCTCACTAGCGGGGACAACGAACACCGGGGAGCTGTTTTTT. Protein: CASSSLAGTTNTGELFF.

The V gene is TRBV29-1, the J gene TRBJ2-6; a possible D gene is TRBD1 (6 bases). Trimming took 4 bases from V and 2 from J, leaving 6 bases between them. The germline CDR1 and CDR2 sequences are SQVTM and ANQGSEA. CDR3 size: 13 residues. Here the CDR3 reads CSVGQAGANVLTF. The CDR3 DNA sequence: TGCAGCGTTGGACAGGCTGGGGCCAACGTCCTGACTTTC.

The chain joins TRBV2 to TRBJ2-7; perhaps TRBD1 as D (5 bases). V was shortened by 4 bases and J by 5 bases, with 18 bases between the two germline ends. Per germline, CDR1 SNHLY and CDR2 FYNNEI. The CDR3 has 15 amino acids. CDR3: CASSAQQETGHEQYF. As DNA, the CDR3 is TGTGCCAGCAGTGCCCAACAGGAGACGGGCCACGAGCAGTACTTC.

To note about this clonotype: One end of the junction does not line up with germline, which may come from a read error. The V and J genes are TRBV15 and TRBJ1-2; D is unresolved. The CDR3 contains 11 residues. Germline V lookup: CDR1 LNHNV, CDR2 YYDKDF (reference sequence). The CDR3 sequence is CATSRDREQSF. Here the CDR3 DNA reads TGTGCCACCAGCAGAGATCGCGAACAGAGCTTC. The full variable domain, with the rest looked up from reference TRBV15 and TRBJ1-2, is DAMVIQNPRYQVTQFGKPVTLSCSQTLNHNVMYWYQQKSSQAPKLLFHYYDKDFNNEADTPDNFQSRRPNTSFCFLDIRSPGLGDTAMYLCATSRDREQSFGSGTRLTVV.

The rearrangement links TRBV12-3 or TRBV12-4 to TRBJ2-7; D is unresolved. The CDR3 has 13 amino acids. Between the trimmed V and J ends, which lost 5 bases and 5 bases, there was a span of 13 bases. The DNA of the CDR3 is TGTGCCAGCAGTCGCGCTGGCATTGACGAGCAGTACTTC. Translating it yields CASSRAGIDEQYF.

This clonotype showed up just once. The chain combines TRBV20-1 with TRBJ2-1; D gene unclear. Germline-derived CDR1 and CDR2 are DFQATT and SNEGSKA (reference sequence). V was pared by 6 bases and J by 6 bases, with 15 bases between. CDR3 length: 13 amino acids. CDR3 sequence reads: CSASRDSGNEQFF. The CDR3 nucleotides read TGCAGTGCATCAAGGGATTCGGGCAATGAGCAGTTCTTC.

This chain connects TRBV2 to TRBJ2-7; 9 bases fit TRBD2. CDR1 is SNHLY, CDR2 FYNNEI, per germline. This CDR3 spans 15 amino acids. The ends lost 7 bases at V and 1 base at J; junction bases unmatched: 8. CDR3: CASTLGAGGSYEQYF. Written as DNA, the CDR3 is TGTGCCAGCACCCTGGGAGCGGGGGGATCCTACGAGCAGTACTTC.

This sequence joins TRBV15 and TRBJ1-4; 8 nucleotides line up with TRBD1. With V trimmed by 8 bases and J by 5 bases, 10 bases remained unmatched. CDR1 LNHNV and CDR2 YYDKDF come from the germline V gene (reference sequence). The CDR3 is made up of 15 amino acids. In DNA, the CDR3 is TGTGCCACCCAAGACCCGGACAGGGCAAATGAAAAACTGTTTTTT. This encodes CATQDPDRANEKLFF.

The rearrangement uses TRBV5-1 and TRBJ1-2, with D possibly matching TRBD1 (5 bases). The CDR3 length is 14 residues. CDR1 is SGHRS and CDR2 is YFSETQ in the germline V gene. V was trimmed by 0 bases and J by 7 bases, leaving 13 bases between them. CDR3 bases: TGCGCCAGCAGCTTGGCGGGGCAGGGAACTGGCTACACCTTC. Its translation is CASSLAGQGTGYTF.

This clonotype was observed a handful of times. The J gene is TRBJ2-1, the V gene TRBV29-1, with D unresolved. Germline values: CDR1 SQVTM, CDR2 ANQGSEA. This CDR3 contains 12 residues. The V gene lost 6 bases and the J gene lost 4 bases, with 10 bases spanning the gap. The DNA of the CDR3 is TGCAGCGTCCCCGGCAGATACAATGAGCAGTTCTTC. Translation: CSVPGRYNEQFF.

This clonotype was detected a few times. V gene TRBV20-1 combines with J gene TRBJ2-3; 14 bases map to TRBD2. V gave up 6 bases and J gave up 11 bases; unmatched junction bases: 19. Germline V gives CDR1 DFQATT, CDR2 SNEGSKA (reference sequence). This CDR3 has 17 residues. The CDR3 region is CSAIYGTSGGGAYEQYF. CDR3 bases: TGCAGTGCCATATACGGGACTAGCGGGGGTGGTGCCTACGAGCAGTATTTT.

This chain links TRBV7-9 with TRBJ2-7; possible D gene TRBD2, 5 bases. CDR3 size: 17 residues. With 5 bases removed from V and 0 bases from J, the gap between germline ends came to 20 bases. Germline loops: CDR1 SEHNR, CDR2 FQNEAQ (reference sequence). CDR3: CASSTPPTGESSYEQYF. In DNA, the CDR3 is TGTGCCAGCAGCACACCCCCAACTGGGGAGAGCTCCTACGAGCAGTACTTC.

This clonotype was seen a few times. The chain is built from TRBV2 and TRBJ2-3; no clear D gene. The CDR3 runs 12 residues. Trimming removed 6 bases from V and 2 bases from J, with 6 bases in between. CDR1 and CDR2 from the germline V gene are SNHLY and FYNNEI. The CDR3 protein is CASSQPTDTQYF. Here the CDR3 DNA reads TGTGCCAGCAGCCAACCCACAGATACGCAGTATTTT.